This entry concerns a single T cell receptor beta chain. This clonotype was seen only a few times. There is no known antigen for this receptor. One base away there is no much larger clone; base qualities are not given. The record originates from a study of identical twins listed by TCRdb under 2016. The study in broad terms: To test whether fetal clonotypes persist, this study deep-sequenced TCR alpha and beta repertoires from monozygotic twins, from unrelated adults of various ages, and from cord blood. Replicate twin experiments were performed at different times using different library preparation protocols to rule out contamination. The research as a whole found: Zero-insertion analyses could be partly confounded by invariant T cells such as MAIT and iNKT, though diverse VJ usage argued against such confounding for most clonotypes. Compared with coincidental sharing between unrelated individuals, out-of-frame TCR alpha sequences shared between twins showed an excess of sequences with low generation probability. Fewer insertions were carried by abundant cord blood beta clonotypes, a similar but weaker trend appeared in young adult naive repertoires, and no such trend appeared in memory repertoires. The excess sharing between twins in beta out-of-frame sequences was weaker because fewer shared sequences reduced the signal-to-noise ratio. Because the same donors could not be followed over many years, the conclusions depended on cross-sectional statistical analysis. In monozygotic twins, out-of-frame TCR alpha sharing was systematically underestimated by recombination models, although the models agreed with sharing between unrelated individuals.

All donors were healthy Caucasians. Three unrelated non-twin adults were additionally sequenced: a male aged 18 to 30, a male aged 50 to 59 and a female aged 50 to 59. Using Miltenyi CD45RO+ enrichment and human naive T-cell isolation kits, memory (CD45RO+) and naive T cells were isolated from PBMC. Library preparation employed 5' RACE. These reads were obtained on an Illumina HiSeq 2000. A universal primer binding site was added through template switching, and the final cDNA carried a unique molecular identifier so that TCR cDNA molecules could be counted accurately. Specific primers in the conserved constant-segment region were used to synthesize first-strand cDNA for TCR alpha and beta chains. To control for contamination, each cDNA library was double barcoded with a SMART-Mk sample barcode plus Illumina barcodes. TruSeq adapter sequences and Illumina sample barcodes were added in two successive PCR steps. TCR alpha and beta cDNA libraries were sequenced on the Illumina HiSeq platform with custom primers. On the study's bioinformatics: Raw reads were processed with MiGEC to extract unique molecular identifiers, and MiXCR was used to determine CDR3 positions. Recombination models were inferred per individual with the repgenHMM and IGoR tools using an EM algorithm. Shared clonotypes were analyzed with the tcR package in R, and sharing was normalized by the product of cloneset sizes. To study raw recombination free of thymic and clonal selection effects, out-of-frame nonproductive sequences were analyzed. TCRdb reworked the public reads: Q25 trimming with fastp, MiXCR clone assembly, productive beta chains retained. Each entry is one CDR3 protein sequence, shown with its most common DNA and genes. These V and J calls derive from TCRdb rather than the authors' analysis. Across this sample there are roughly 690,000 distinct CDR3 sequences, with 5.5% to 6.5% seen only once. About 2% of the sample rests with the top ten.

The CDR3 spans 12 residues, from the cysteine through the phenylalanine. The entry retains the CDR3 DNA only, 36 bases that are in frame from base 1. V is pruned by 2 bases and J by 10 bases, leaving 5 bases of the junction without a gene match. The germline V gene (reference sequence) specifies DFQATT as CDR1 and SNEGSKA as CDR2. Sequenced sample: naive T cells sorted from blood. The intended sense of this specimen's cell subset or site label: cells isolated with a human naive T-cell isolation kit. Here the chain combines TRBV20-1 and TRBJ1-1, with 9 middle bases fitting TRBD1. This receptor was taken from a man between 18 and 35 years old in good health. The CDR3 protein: CSARKGQGGAFF. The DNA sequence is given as TGCAGTGCTAGAAAGGGACAGGGTGGAGCTTTCTTT.